One sample yielded the 15 T cell receptor beta chains listed below, sequenced in a study of blood T cells in healthy people across ages. The use of a sample-barcoded 5' primer and a J-beta primer mix characterized a second PCR of about 7 to 12 cycles. MiXCR was run by TCRdb on the 5' RACE reads, yielding one entry per CDR3 protein. Altogether around 1,000,000 distinct CDR3 sequences are present, roughly 24% being singletons, with the ten largest covering about 0.69%. These records were also assigned to another study, of T cells of mothers and their children.

Sequencing was done on a sample of blood. These TCRs come from a girl aged 2 to 9 in good health.

A few counts support this clonotype. The V and J genes are TRBV11-2 and TRBJ2-1; possibly TRBD1 for D (6 bases). In germline, CDR1 is SGHAT, CDR2 FQNNGV. The V end was cut by 5 bases, the J end by 9 bases, with 23 bases between. The CDR3 runs to 16 residues. The DNA for the CDR3 is TGTGCCAGCAGCCATACAAAGGGCACAGGGTTTAGTGAGCAGTTCTTC. Its translation: CASSHTKGTGFSEQFF.

This chain links TRBV7-9 with TRBJ2-7; D uncertain. In germline, CDR1 is SEHNR, CDR2 FQNEAQ (reference sequence). The CDR3 spans 12 residues. V was clipped by 0 bases and J by 3 bases, with 3 bases between them. The CDR3 region has the DNA TGTGCCAGCAGCTTAGCCCACTACGAGCAGTACTTC. Translation gives CASSLAHYEQYF.

The V gene is TRBV2, the J gene TRBJ2-4; D uncertain. V was trimmed by 7 bases and J by 0 bases, leaving 10 bases between them. The V gene's germline CDR1 is SNHLY and CDR2 FYNNEI. The CDR3 contains 14 residues. The CDR3 here is CASNSGLAKNIQYF. The CDR3 nucleotides are TGTGCCAGCAACTCCGGCCTAGCCAAAAACATTCAGTACTTC.

V usage is TRBV12-3 or TRBV12-4 and J usage is TRBJ2-5; no clear D. The V end lost 4 bases, the J end lost 5 bases, and 11 bases lay between the germline ends. The CDR3 length is 13 residues. Here the CDR3 reads CASSYGVRETQYF. The CDR3 DNA is TGTGCCAGCAGTTATGGAGTCAGGGAGACCCAGTACTTC.

The chain couples TRBV10-2 to TRBJ2-1; 7 bases are a match to TRBD2. Germline V CDR1 and CDR2: WSHSY, SAAADI. Losses at the gene ends were 6 bases for V and 10 bases for J; bases not matched to a gene: 6. This CDR3 is 12 amino acids long. In DNA form, the CDR3 reads TGCGCCAGCAGCTCCGGGGGAGGGGAGCAGTTCTTC. Translation: CASSSGGGEQFF.

This rearrangement joins TRBV6-5 to TRBJ2-1; 7 bases fit TRBD2. The CDR3 contains 16 residues. Looked up from germline, CDR1 is MNHEY and CDR2 is SVGAGI. With V trimmed by 1 base and J by 10 bases, 13 bases remained unmatched. The CDR3, as DNA: TGTGCCAGCAGTTACTTACAAGCGGGGAATTCAGAAGAGCAGTTCTTC. It specifies CASSYLQAGNSEEQFF.

This rearrangement joins TRBV2 to TRBJ2-5, with 9 nucleotides matching TRBD1. V gave up 10 bases and J gave up 11 bases; unmatched junction bases: 11. CDR3 length equals 12 residues. Germline loops: CDR1 SNHLY, CDR2 FYNNEI. As DNA, the CDR3 is TGTGCCACCATGGACAGGGGAGCGGAGCAGTACTTC. Amino acids: CATMDRGAEQYF. Based on the CDR3 plus reference TRBV2 and TRBJ2-5, the full variable domain is EPEVTQTPSHQVTQMGQEVILRCVPISNHLYFYWYRQILGQKVEFLVSFYNNEISEKSEIFDDQFSVERPDGSNFTLKIRSTKLEDSAMYFCATMDRGAEQYFGPGTRLLVL.

The rearrangement links TRBV5-1 to TRBJ1-4; 7 bases match TRBD1. The germline gives CDR1 SGHRS, CDR2 YFSETQ. V was clipped by 3 bases and J by 8 bases; unmatched bases: 13. The CDR3 has 16 residues. As DNA, the CDR3 is TGCGCCAGCAGCTGGGGATTTGACAGGGAAGGAGAAAAACTGTTTTTT. The encoded protein is CASSWGFDREGEKLFF.

CDR3 residues: CASTRGPYEQYF. In DNA form, the CDR3 reads TGTGCCAGCACCAGGGGTCCCTACGAGCAGTACTTC. The chain couples TRBV6-1 to TRBJ2-7; TRBD1 is a possible D gene (6 bases). Germline V gene lookup returns CDR1 MNHNS and CDR2 SASEGT. This CDR3 spans 12 amino acids. V dropped 7 bases and J dropped 2 bases, with 9 bases sitting between them.

The chain couples TRBV12-3 or TRBV12-4 to TRBJ2-5; D may be TRBD2 (5 bases). Between the trimmed V and J ends, which lost 6 bases and 11 bases, there was a span of 16 bases. The CDR3 contains 12 residues. The CDR3 protein is CASSPVVGEQYF. The DNA for the CDR3 is TGTGCCAGCAGCCCCGTCGTGGGAGAGCAGTACTTC.

The chain joins TRBV18 to TRBJ1-1; D is undetermined. V was cut by 2 bases and J by 0 bases, with 7 bases left in between. This CDR3 has 14 amino acids. Germline lookup yields CDR1 KGHSH and CDR2 LQKENI. CDR3: CASSPASMNTEAFF. CDR3 sequence (DNA): TGTGCCAGCTCACCAGCTTCCATGAACACTGAAGCTTTCTTT. Drawing the rest from reference TRBV18 and TRBJ1-1, the complete variable domain is NAGVMQNPRHLVRRRGQEARLRCSPMKGHSHVYWYRQLPEEGLKFMVYLQKENIIDESGMPKERFSAEFPKEGPSILRIQQVVRGDSAAYFCASSPASMNTEAFFGQGTRLTVV.

This clonotype came up a few times. This rearrangement joins TRBV27 to TRBJ2-5; D not certain. The CDR3 loop spans 13 amino acids. V shed 6 bases and J shed 1 base, with 9 bases lying between them. Germline V lookup: CDR1 MNHEY, CDR2 SMNVEV (reference sequence). The CDR3 region has the DNA TGTGCCAGCAGCGGACCGTTCCAAGAGACCCAGTACTTC. It encodes CASSGPFQETQYF.

The chain combines TRBV13 with TRBJ2-1; 9 nucleotides align to TRBD2. The junction had 10 bases not matched to a gene; V was cut back by 10 bases and J by 3 bases. Germline CDR1 and CDR2: PRHDT and FYEKMQ (reference sequence). The length of the CDR3 is 15 residues. The CDR3 loop is CAIGPLAGNYNEQFF. DNA for the CDR3: TGTGCCATCGGACCTCTAGCGGGAAACTACAATGAGCAGTTCTTC.

This clonotype was seen only a few times. The J gene is TRBJ1-1, the V gene TRBV4-1, with D hard to call. The germline V and J ends were trimmed by 1 base and 1 base, with 16 bases remaining between them. The CDR3 has 17 amino acids. CDR1 is MGHRA, CDR2 YSYEKL, per germline. For the CDR3, the DNA is TGCGCCAGCAGCCAAGTCAGGTTTGGTTTGAAGAACACTGAAGCTTTCTTT. This gives the protein CASSQVRFGLKNTEAFF.

The chain carries TRBV11-1 and TRBJ2-4, with D unclear. Germline CDR1 SGHAT, CDR2 FQDESV (reference sequence). This CDR3 spans 13 amino acids. The V end was cut by 4 bases, the J end by 1 base, with 5 bases between. The CDR3 here is CASSWVAKNIQYF. CDR3 DNA sequence: TGTGCCAGCAGCTGGGTGGCCAAAAACATTCAGTACTTC.